Below, 26 T cell receptor beta chains from the same sample are listed, as sequenced in a study of cytomegalovirus exposure and HLA in healthy donors. Use of 60 Vbeta and 13 Jbeta primers characterized the PCR. Measured with immunoSEQ multiplex PCR; TCRdb has only the in-frame clones, and not every one. The repertoire holds 95,000 to 110,000 clones, with 77% as singletons. The sequenced material came from PBMCs. The receptors were sampled from a male donor in good health and CMV-seronegative.

V is TRBV5-1 and J is TRBJ2-1; possibly TRBD1 for D (6 bases). Trimming cost V 0 bases and J 1 base, with 8 bases left between them. Germline CDR1 is SGHRS and CDR2 is YFSETQ. The length of the CDR3 is 15 residues. CDR3 region: CASSLGDRSYNEQFF. The DNA of the CDR3 is TGCGCCAGCAGCTTGGGAGACAGGTCCTACAATGAGCAGTTCTTC.

There are a few counts of this clone. The chain uses TRBV28 and TRBJ2-1, with 10 bases lining up with TRBD2. The CDR3 contains 17 residues. V trimming: 7 bases; J trimming: 0 bases; junction bases outside the gene matches: 9. Germline CDR1 reads MDHEN; CDR2 reads SYDVKM. The CDR3 bases are TGTGCCAGCACTGCTAGCGGGAGTCGGAGCTCCTACAATGAGCAGTTCTTC. Its protein is CASTASGSRSSYNEQFF.

The DNA for the CDR3 is TGCAGCGTTGACTCTGCGGATGCCTACGAGCAGTACTTC. It is translated as CSVDSADAYEQYF. The rearrangement joins TRBV29-1 to TRBJ2-7, with D unclear. The V gene's germline CDR1 is SQVTM and CDR2 ANQGSEA. The CDR3 length is 13 residues. Trimming left V 3 bases short and J 2 bases short, with 11 bases between.

The gene calls are TRBV28 and TRBJ2-7; possible D gene TRBD2, 6 bases. The CDR3 totals 15 residues. The ends were cut back, 7 bases at V and 3 bases at J, with 19 bases in the middle. CDR1 is MDHEN and CDR2 is SYDVKM in the germline V gene. The CDR3 region has the DNA TGTGCCAGCAAAGAGGGAGCTACCGGGAGCTACGAGCAGTACTTC. Translated: CASKEGATGSYEQYF.

In this sample, this clone turned up a few times. The chain carries TRBV6-5 and TRBJ1-4; no clear D gene. This CDR3 is built from 13 residues. Trimming shortened V by 2 bases and J by 3 bases, and 4 bases separated the two germline ends. Germline loops: CDR1 MNHEY, CDR2 SVGAGI. The CDR3 protein is CASSYAANEKLFF. Written as DNA, the CDR3 is TGTGCCAGCAGTTACGCAGCTAATGAAAAACTGTTTTTT.

This chain joins TRBV19 and TRBJ2-7; 8 positions agree with TRBD2. Germline V CDR1 and CDR2: LNHDA, SQIVND (reference sequence). The ends lost 5 bases at V and 4 bases at J; junction bases unmatched: 4. The CDR3 extends over 13 amino acids. CDR3 region: CASSRSGKYEQYF. In nucleotides, the CDR3 is TGTGCCAGTAGTCGTAGCGGGAAGTACGAGCAGTACTTC.

The chain combines TRBV29-1 with TRBJ2-1; maybe TRBD2 (5 bases). CDR1 and CDR2 from the germline V gene are SQVTM and ANQGSEA. The CDR3 loop spans 15 amino acids. With 0 bases removed from V and 5 bases from J, the gap between germline ends came to 14 bases. CDR3: CSVEERGSTDNEQFF. Here the CDR3 DNA reads TGCAGCGTTGAAGAGAGAGGGAGTACAGACAATGAGCAGTTCTTC.

The chain uses TRBV6-1 and TRBJ2-7, with 7 bases that match TRBD1. J lost 4 bases, V lost 8 bases, and 11 bases had no gene match. The germline V gene encodes CDR1 MNHNS and CDR2 SASEGT. The CDR3 contains 14 residues. The CDR3 reads CASCPGDRIYEQYF. CDR3 sequence (DNA): TGTGCCAGCTGTCCTGGGGACAGAATTTACGAGCAGTACTTC.

This clone has just a few counts. The gene calls are TRBV2 and TRBJ2-7; a possible D gene is TRBD1 (6 bases). CDR1 and CDR2 (germline): SNHLY, FYNNEI. Trimming cost V 7 bases and J 4 bases, with 14 bases left between them. CDR3 length equals 13 residues. CDR3 DNA sequence: TGTGCCAGCACCTCCGGGACACGTTACGAGCAGTACTTC. It translates to CASTSGTRYEQYF. The complete variable domain, with remaining parts taken from reference TRBV2 and TRBJ2-7, reads EPEVTQTPSHQVTQMGQEVILRCVPISNHLYFYWYRQILGQKVEFLVSFYNNEISEKSEIFDDQFSVERPDGSNFTLKIRSTKLEDSAMYFCASTSGTRYEQYFGPGTRLTVT.

This rearrangement joins TRBV19 to TRBJ1-5; D is unresolved. This CDR3 is 16 amino acids long. CDR1 is LNHDA and CDR2 is SQIVND in the germline V gene (reference sequence). Trimming stripped 0 bases from V and 0 bases from J, with 9 bases between. Here the CDR3 DNA reads TGTGCCAGTAGTATAGAGGGCAGCTATAGCAATCAGCCCCAGCATTTT. It is translated as CASSIEGSYSNQPQHF.

This clone is categorized as medium-sized. The chain has TRBV6-4 and TRBJ2-2; 11 positions match TRBD1. There are 16 residues in the CDR3. V lost 5 bases to trimming and J lost 6 bases; unmatched junction nucleotides: 8. Germline loops: CDR1 MRHNA, CDR2 SNTAGT. The CDR3 sequence is CASSKEPGQGAGELFF. The CDR3 bases are TGTGCCAGCAGTAAAGAGCCGGGACAGGGGGCCGGGGAGCTGTTTTTT.

This chain links TRBV6-5 with TRBJ1-2, with 7 bases fitting TRBD1. The J segment lost 8 bases and the V segment lost 2 bases, leaving 11 bases of the junction unmatched. CDR3 length: 15 amino acids. In germline, CDR1 is MNHEY, CDR2 SVGAGI. DNA for the CDR3: TGTGCCAGCAGTTACCGCGGTGACAGGGCGTACGGCTACACCTTC. Translated: CASSYRGDRAYGYTF.

The chain links TRBV4-2 to TRBJ2-1; 8 bases agree with TRBD2. The germline V gene encodes CDR1 LGHNA and CDR2 YNFKEQ. The CDR3 length is 14 residues. Unmatched junction bases numbered 5, after V lost 4 bases and J lost 6 bases. The CDR3 DNA sequence: TGTGCCAGCAGCCGGCCGGGGACTAGCAATGAGCAGTTCTTC. Amino acid sequence: CASSRPGTSNEQFF.

The chain uses TRBV20-1 and TRBJ1-2; weak D call: TRBD1 (5 bases). V gave up 5 bases and J gave up 10 bases, with 14 bases separating them. The CDR3 totals 11 residues. In germline, CDR1 is DFQATT, CDR2 SNEGSKA (reference sequence). CDR3 amino acids: CSAPSRVHYTF. CDR3 nucleotides: TGCAGTGCTCCTTCCAGGGTTCACTACACCTTC.

The chain recombines TRBV28 with TRBJ2-3; no reliable D call. V lost 7 bases, J lost 0 bases, and 14 bases lay in between. The CDR3 runs 15 residues. The V gene's germline CDR1 is MDHEN and CDR2 SYDVKM. DNA for the CDR3: TGTGCCAGCACCCCCTCGGCGGTTAGCACAGATACGCAGTATTTT. Translated: CASTPSAVSTDTQYF.

The V call is TRBV27, the J call TRBJ2-2; TRBD1 aligns across 7 bases. Germline CDR1 MNHEY, CDR2 SMNVEV (reference sequence). V lost 6 bases, J lost 8 bases, and 12 bases stayed unmatched. This CDR3 has 15 amino acids. The CDR3 DNA reads TGTGCCAGCAGCTTACCCGACTGGGACAGAGGGGAGCTGTTTTTT. Translation: CASSLPDWDRGELFF.

V gene TRBV11-1 combines with J gene TRBJ2-3, with 7 bases aligning to TRBD2. The CDR3 sequence is 14 residues long. Germline CDR1 reads SGHAT; CDR2 reads FQDESV (reference sequence). The J segment lost 2 bases and the V segment lost 5 bases, leaving 4 bases of the junction unmatched. The CDR3 bases are TGTGCCAGCAGCCTGCGGGAGATCACAGATACGCAGTATTTT. It specifies CASSLREITDTQYF.

This clone showed up just a few times. This rearrangement joins TRBV6-4 to TRBJ2-1, with a tentative D call TRBD1 (6 bases). Germline CDR1 and CDR2: MRHNA and SNTAGT. The CDR3 has 13 residues. The V gene lost 4 bases and the J gene lost 3 bases, with 7 bases spanning the gap. The CDR3 loop reads CASSGDNYNEQFF. Written as DNA, the CDR3 is TGTGCCAGCAGTGGGGACAACTACAATGAGCAGTTCTTC.

This clone has a handful of counts. Relative to the germline gene, one junction end is altered; a read error may explain this. This sample includes further DNA sequences coding for the same CDR3. V usage is TRBV11-2 and J usage is TRBJ2-1, with 7 positions matching TRBD2. The germline V gene encodes CDR1 SGHAT and CDR2 FQNNGV. The CDR3 consists of 16 residues. The CDR3 spells CASSSSLRRENNEQFF. CDR3 coding DNA: TGTGCTAGCAGCTCATCGCTTCGGCGGGAGAACAATGAGCAGTTCTTC.

This sequence joins TRBV15 and TRBJ2-5; the D gene is possibly TRBD1 (7 bases). Germline V gene lookup returns CDR1 LNHNV and CDR2 YYDKDF (reference sequence). V was shortened by 0 bases and J by 2 bases, with 13 bases between the two germline ends. The CDR3 totals 16 residues. CDR3 DNA sequence: TGTGCCACCAGCAGAGATGAGGGGGCGGGACAAGAGACCCAGTACTTC. This sequence encodes CATSRDEGAGQETQYF.

V gene TRBV11-2 combines with J gene TRBJ2-2; D perhaps matches TRBD2 (5 bases). Trimming cost V 4 bases and J 6 bases, with 12 bases left between them. CDR1 is SGHAT, CDR2 FQNNGV, per germline. The CDR3 sequence is 14 residues long. CDR3 bases: TGTGCCAGCAGCTCAAGAGGGAGCGCCGGGGAGCTGTTTTTT. It is translated as CASSSRGSAGELFF.

This sequence joins TRBV6-5 and TRBJ2-5; 15 bases match TRBD2. Germline-derived CDR1 and CDR2 are MNHEY and SVGAGI. The junction had 3 bases not matched to a gene; V was cut back by 6 bases and J by 4 bases. The CDR3 has 15 residues. DNA for the CDR3: TGTGCCAGCAGCCCGGGACTAGCGGGGGGAGAGACCCAGTACTTC. Translating it yields CASSPGLAGGETQYF.

The chain couples TRBV2 to TRBJ1-1, with TRBD1 as a possible D gene (5 bases). Germline CDR1 SNHLY, CDR2 FYNNEI. Trimming left V 3 bases short and J 4 bases short, with 12 bases between. The CDR3 extends over 14 amino acids. The CDR3 loop is CASSDSGGATEAFF. In nucleotides, the CDR3 is TGTGCCAGCAGTGACTCTGGAGGGGCCACTGAAGCTTTCTTT.

The V call is TRBV4-2, the J call TRBJ1-5, with 7 bases matching TRBD1. CDR1 LGHNA and CDR2 YNFKEQ come from the germline V gene. Trimming took 0 bases from V and 5 from J; bases not matched to a gene: 7. CDR3 size: 16 residues. CDR3 in DNA: TGTGCCAGCAGCCAAGATCTAGTACAGGGGTATCAGCCCCAGCATTTT. It encodes CASSQDLVQGYQPQHF.

The chain is built from TRBV7-2 and TRBJ1-3; unclear D gene. The germline CDR1 and CDR2 sequences are SGHTA and FQGNSA. This CDR3 has 15 residues. The V end was cut by 1 base, the J end by 0 bases, with 7 bases between. The CDR3 region is CASSLGMSSGNTIYF. CDR3 in DNA: TGTGCCAGCAGCTTAGGCATGAGCTCTGGAAACACCATATATTTT.

The V and J genes are TRBV30 and TRBJ2-1, with 9 bases aligning to TRBD2. The CDR3 totals 18 residues. Germline V gene lookup returns CDR1 GTSNPN and CDR2 SVGIG (reference sequence). The V gene end was trimmed by 3 bases and the J gene end by 4 bases; junction bases not matched to a gene: 16. DNA for the CDR3: TGTGCCTGGAGCGGGCGGGGGCTTAGCGGGAGTCCTTACAATGAGCAGTTCTTC. Amino acid sequence: CAWSGRGLSGSPYNEQFF.